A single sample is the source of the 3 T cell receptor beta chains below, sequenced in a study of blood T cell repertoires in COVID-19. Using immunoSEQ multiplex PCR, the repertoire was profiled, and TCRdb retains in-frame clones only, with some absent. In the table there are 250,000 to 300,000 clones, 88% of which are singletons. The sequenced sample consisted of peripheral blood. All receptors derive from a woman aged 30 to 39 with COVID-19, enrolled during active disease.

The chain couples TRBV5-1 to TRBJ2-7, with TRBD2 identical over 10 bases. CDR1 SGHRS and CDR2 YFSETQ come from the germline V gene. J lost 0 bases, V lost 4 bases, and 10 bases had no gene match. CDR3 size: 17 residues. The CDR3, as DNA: TGCGCCAGCAGCCTCGGACTAGCGGTAGACAGCTCCTACGAGCAGTACTTC. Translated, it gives CASSLGLAVDSSYEQYF.

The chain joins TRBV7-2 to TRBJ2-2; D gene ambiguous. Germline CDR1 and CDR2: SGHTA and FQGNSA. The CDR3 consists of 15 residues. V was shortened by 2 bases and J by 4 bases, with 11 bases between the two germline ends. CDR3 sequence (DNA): TGTGCCAGCAGCTTATGGTCGGTAGCCACCGGGGAGCTGTTTTTT. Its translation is CASSLWSVATGELFF.

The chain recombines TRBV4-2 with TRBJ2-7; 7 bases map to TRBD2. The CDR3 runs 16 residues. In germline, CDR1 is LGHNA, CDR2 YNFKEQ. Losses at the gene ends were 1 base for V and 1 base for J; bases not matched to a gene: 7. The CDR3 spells CASSQGGGLVSYEQYF. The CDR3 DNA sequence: TGTGCCAGCAGCCAAGGAGGCGGACTAGTTTCCTACGAGCAGTACTTC.